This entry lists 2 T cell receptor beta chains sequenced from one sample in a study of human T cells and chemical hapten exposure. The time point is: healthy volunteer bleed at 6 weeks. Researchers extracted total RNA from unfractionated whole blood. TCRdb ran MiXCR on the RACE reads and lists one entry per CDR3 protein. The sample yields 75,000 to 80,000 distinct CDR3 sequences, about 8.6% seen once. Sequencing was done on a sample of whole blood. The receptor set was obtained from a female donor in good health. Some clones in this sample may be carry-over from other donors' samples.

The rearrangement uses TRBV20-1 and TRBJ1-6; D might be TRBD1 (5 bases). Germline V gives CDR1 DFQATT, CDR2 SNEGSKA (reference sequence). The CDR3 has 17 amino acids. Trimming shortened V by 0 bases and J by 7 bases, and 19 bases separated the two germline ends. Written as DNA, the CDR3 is TGCAGTGCTAGAGATGAGGCGTTCGGGACGGCAAATTCACCCCTCCACTTT. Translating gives CSARDEAFGTANSPLHF.

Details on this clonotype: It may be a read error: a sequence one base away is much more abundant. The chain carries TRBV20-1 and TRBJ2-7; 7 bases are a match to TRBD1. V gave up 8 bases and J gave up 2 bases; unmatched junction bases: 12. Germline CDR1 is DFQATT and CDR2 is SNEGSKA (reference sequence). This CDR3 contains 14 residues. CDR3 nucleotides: TGCAGTACCAGTTCCGGGACAGCCCCCTACGAGCAGTACTTC. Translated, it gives CSTSSGTAPYEQYF.